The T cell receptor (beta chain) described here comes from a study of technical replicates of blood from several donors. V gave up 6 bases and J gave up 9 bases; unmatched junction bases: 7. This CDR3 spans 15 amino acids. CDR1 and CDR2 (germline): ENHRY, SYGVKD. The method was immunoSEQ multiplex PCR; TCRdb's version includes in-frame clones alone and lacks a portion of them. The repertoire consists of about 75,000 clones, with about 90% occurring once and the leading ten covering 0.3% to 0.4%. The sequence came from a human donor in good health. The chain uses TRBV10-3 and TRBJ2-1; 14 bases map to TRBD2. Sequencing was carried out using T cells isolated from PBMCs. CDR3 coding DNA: TGTGCCATCAGGGGGACTAGCGGGAGTAATCCTGAGCAGTTCTTC. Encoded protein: CAIRGTSGSNPEQFF.